Listed below are T cell receptor beta chains from one sample, sequenced in a study of OX40 agonist ivuxolimab in advanced cancers. This table comes from immunoSEQ multiplex PCR, and its TCRdb copy is limited to in-frame clones, with some not included. The data hold about 100,000 clones, with approximately 90% observed a single time. The sequencing here drew on CD4+ or CD8+ T cells sorted from blood, taken in a trial of the OX40 agonist ivuxolimab. These receptors all come from an adult with an advanced solid tumor such as melanoma, head and neck, liver or kidney cancer. Both conserved end residues are trimmed from each CDR3. The D gene is left open where the match is weak.

>-|TRBV9|TRBJ1-2
ASSLNPDRNYGYT
>-|TRBV29-1|TRBJ1-1
SAREGIITEAF
>-|TRBV7-2|TRBJ2-5
ASTSGGGTQLQETQY
>-|TRBV19|TRBJ2-7
ASSTPGSSYEQY
>TRBD1|TRBV7-3|TRBJ2-5
ASSPGTGRKETQY
>TRBD1|TRBV25-1|TRBJ1-4
ASSESGTGGEKLF
>TRBD2|TRBV5-4|TRBJ2-5
ASSLGLAKQETQY
>-|TRBV6-6|TRBJ2-5
ASNRRLETQY
>-|TRBV28|TRBJ2-7
ASSFRNTPPYEQY
>-|TRBV11-2|TRBJ1-5
ASSPSAYQPQH
>-|TRBV18|TRBJ2-5
ASSPPATGETQY
>TRBD1|TRBV7-9|TRBJ2-7
ASSLNRGQDEQY
>TRBD1|TRBV2|TRBJ1-5
ASRVQGAGMNQPQH
>-|TRBV6-5|TRBJ1-1
ASSYSNQNTEAF
>TRBD2|TRBV28|TRBJ2-7
ASSLPLAGGHVHSYEQY
>-|TRBV28|TRBJ2-3
ASSSGSHTDTQY
>-|TRBV7-2|TRBJ1-1
ASSLWGGAF
>TRBD2|TRBV18|TRBJ2-1
ASSLQTSGSGEQF
>TRBD2|TRBV7-9|TRBJ2-1
ASSFGTSGEREQF
>-|TRBV10-1|TRBJ2-1
ASRRSVTGEFSNEQF
>TRBD1|TRBV5-1|TRBJ2-1
ASSGSGTGTYNEQF
>TRBD2|TRBV30|TRBJ2-3
AWSVLAGGTDTQY
>-|TRBV15|TRBJ2-1
ATSRGLGEQF
>TRBD2|TRBV6-4|TRBJ2-4
ASSDTRVWASGRGKNIQY
>-|TRBV5-1|TRBJ2-5
ASSLEGLGETQY